This T cell receptor (beta chain) was captured in a study of glioma-infiltrating T cells after dendritic cell vaccination. Study summary: The vaccine used monocyte-derived dendritic cells pulsed overnight with autologous tumor lysate. Three intradermal dendritic cell vaccine injections were given every two weeks. General study findings and limits: No direct clonality-survival link was found; a diverse polyclonal response may matter.

About this clone: The target antigen is unknown.

Some clones are missing from TCRdb's copy, which holds only in-frame ones; the method was immunoSEQ multiplex PCR. The repertoire consists of some 90,000 clones, with more than 80% occurring once and the leading ten covering around 2.2%. As to time point: after dendritic cell vaccination, including at tumor progression/relapse. The germline V gene has CDR1 MNHEY and CDR2 SVGAGI. The ends were cut back, 6 bases at V and 2 bases at J, with 15 bases in the middle. The CDR3 has 15 amino acids. The origin of this receptor is a human donor with glioblastoma. The chain links TRBV6-5 to TRBJ2-3, with a possible D match to TRBD1 (6 bases). The source material was blood, sampled after dendritic cell vaccination. The DNA of the CDR3 is TGTGCCAGCAGGAGGGACACTTCGACCACAGATACGCAGTATTTT. Protein: CASRRDTSTTDTQYF.